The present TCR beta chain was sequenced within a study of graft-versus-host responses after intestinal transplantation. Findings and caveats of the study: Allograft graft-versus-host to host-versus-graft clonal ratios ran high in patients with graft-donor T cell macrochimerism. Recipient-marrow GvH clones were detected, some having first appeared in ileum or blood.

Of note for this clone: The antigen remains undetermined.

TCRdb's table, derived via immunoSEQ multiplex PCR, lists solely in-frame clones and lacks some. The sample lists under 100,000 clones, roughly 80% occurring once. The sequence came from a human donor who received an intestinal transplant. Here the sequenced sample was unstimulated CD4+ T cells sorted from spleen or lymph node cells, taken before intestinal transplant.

The CDR3 loop reads CAWSVLLNTEAFF. CDR3 sequence (DNA): TGTGCCTGGAGTGTACTTCTGAACACTGAAGCTTTCTTT. The chain couples TRBV30 to TRBJ1-1; D not certain. This CDR3 spans 13 amino acids. V was shortened by 0 bases and J by 0 bases, with 5 bases between the two germline ends. Germline CDR1 GTSNPN, CDR2 SVGIG (reference sequence).